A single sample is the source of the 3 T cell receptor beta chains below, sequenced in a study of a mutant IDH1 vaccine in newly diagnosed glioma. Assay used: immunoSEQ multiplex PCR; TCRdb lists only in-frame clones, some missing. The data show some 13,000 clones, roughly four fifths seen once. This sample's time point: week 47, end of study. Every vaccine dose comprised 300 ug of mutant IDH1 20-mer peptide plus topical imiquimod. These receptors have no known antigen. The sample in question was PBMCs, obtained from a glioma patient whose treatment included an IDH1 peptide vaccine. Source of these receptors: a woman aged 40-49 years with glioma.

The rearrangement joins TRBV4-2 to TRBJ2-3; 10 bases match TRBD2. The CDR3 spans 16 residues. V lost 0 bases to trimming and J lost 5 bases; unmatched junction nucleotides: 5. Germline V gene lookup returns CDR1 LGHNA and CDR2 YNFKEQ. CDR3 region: CASSQEASGSIDTQYF. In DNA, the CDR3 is TGTGCCAGCAGCCAAGAGGCTAGCGGGAGTATAGATACGCAGTATTTT.

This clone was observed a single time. The CDR3, as DNA: TGTGCCATCAGTGAGGGCCGTTACGATTACGAGCAGTACTTC. Translated, it gives CAISEGRYDYEQYF. The V call is TRBV10-3, the J call TRBJ2-7; no clear D. The V end was cut by 2 bases, the J end by 4 bases, with 12 bases between. This CDR3 contains 14 residues. CDR1 is ENHRY, CDR2 SYGVKD, per germline.

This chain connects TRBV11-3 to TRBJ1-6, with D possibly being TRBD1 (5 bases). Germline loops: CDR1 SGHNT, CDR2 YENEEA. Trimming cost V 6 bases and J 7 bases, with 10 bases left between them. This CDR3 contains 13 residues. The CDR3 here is CASSTGGNSPLHF. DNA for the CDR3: TGTGCCAGCAGTACAGGCGGGAATTCACCCCTCCACTTT.